The 27 T cell receptor beta chains below all came from one sample that was sequenced in a study of blood T cells in healthy people across ages. PCR was performed a second time for 7 to 11 cycles using a sample-barcoded 5' primer and a J-beta primer mix. Using its own MiXCR run on the 5' RACE reads, TCRdb lists one record per CDR3 protein. The table has about 760,000 distinct CDR3 sequences, just over 55% seen once; the top ten hold roughly 24%. Sequencing was carried out using blood. Receptors were obtained from a man aged 35-49 years in good health.

The rearrangement joins TRBV18 to TRBJ1-1; 7 bases map to TRBD1. The CDR3 consists of 14 residues. Germline CDR1 is KGHSH and CDR2 is LQKENI. J was trimmed by 4 bases and V by 4 bases; bases with no gene match: 6. This chain's CDR3 is CASSRIRQGTEAFF. The CDR3 region has the DNA TGTGCCAGCTCACGGATTCGACAGGGCACTGAAGCTTTCTTT.

The J gene is TRBJ2-3, the V gene TRBV20-1, with no clear D. Germline CDR1 DFQATT, CDR2 SNEGSKA (reference sequence). The CDR3 consists of 12 residues. With 1 base removed from V and 6 bases from J, the gap between germline ends came to 8 bases. This CDR3 is CSARALGDTQYF. In DNA form, the CDR3 reads TGCAGTGCTAGAGCTTTAGGCGATACGCAGTATTTT.

V is TRBV7-2 and J is TRBJ2-7; 9 bases agree with TRBD2. The V and J ends lost 6 bases and 4 bases, in that order; junction bases with no gene match: 10. There are 15 residues in the CDR3. Germline CDR1 reads SGHTA; CDR2 reads FQGNSA. The CDR3 bases are TGTGCCAGCAGAGAGGGGAGCGGGAGGATTTACGAGCAGTACTTC. Protein product: CASREGSGRIYEQYF.

This clonotype occurred many times. The CDR3 nucleotides are TGTGCCAGCAGTTACGGGACTAGCGGGGGGGCCCCACTTGGCGCAGATACGCAGTATTTT. It codes for CASSYGTSGGAPLGADTQYF. The chain is built from TRBV6-5 and TRBJ2-3, with 16 bases that match TRBD2. Germline CDR1 reads MNHEY; CDR2 reads SVGAGI. This CDR3 is built from 20 residues. Trimming at V came to 2 bases and at J to 4 bases, leaving 12 bases not matched to a gene.

The V and J genes are TRBV6-5 and TRBJ2-7; D is undetermined. The V gene's germline CDR1 is MNHEY and CDR2 SVGAGI. This CDR3 has 16 amino acids. Deletions cut 1 base from V and 3 bases from J, with 16 bases between. For the CDR3, the DNA is TGTGCCAGCAGTTACTTCCCCGTAGGCGCCGACTACGAGCAGTACTTC. Translated: CASSYFPVGADYEQYF.

This clonotype has only a few counts. This sequence joins TRBV6-1 and TRBJ2-5, with D perhaps matching TRBD1 (6 bases). This CDR3 is 16 amino acids long. Trimming pared 0 bases from V and 5 bases from J, leaving 16 bases between. The germline CDR1 and CDR2 sequences are MNHNS and SASEGT. The CDR3 DNA reads TGTGCCAGCAGTGAAGCGACGGGCCAGGGGATGGAGACCCAGTACTTC. Translation: CASSEATGQGMETQYF.

The chain recombines TRBV6-2 or TRBV6-3 with TRBJ2-5; no clear D gene. The germline V and J ends were trimmed by 7 bases and 11 bases, with 23 bases remaining between them. The CDR3 length is 14 residues. Germline V gives CDR1 MNHEY, CDR2 SVGEGT. CDR3 region: CASIKSGPNNEQYF. Here the CDR3 DNA reads TGTGCCAGCATCAAGTCCGGCCCCAACAATGAGCAGTACTTC.

This clonotype has only a few counts. This rearrangement joins TRBV29-1 to TRBJ2-7; tentative D call: TRBD1 (5 bases). This CDR3 has 12 amino acids. Germline values: CDR1 SQVTM, CDR2 ANQGSEA. The germline V and J ends were trimmed by 3 bases and 1 base, with 7 bases remaining between them. CDR3 in amino acids: CSVDKGSYEQYF. The CDR3 region has the DNA TGCAGCGTTGACAAGGGGTCCTACGAGCAGTACTTC.

J is TRBJ2-5 and V is TRBV27; 9 nucleotides line up with TRBD2. CDR1 is MNHEY and CDR2 is SMNVEV in the germline V gene (reference sequence). The CDR3 contains 17 residues. Unmatched junction bases numbered 22, after V lost 6 bases and J lost 11 bases. DNA for the CDR3: TGTGCCAGCAGCCTCGGGAGGTTAGCGGGAGACAGGAATGAGCAGTACTTC. This gives the protein CASSLGRLAGDRNEQYF.

This chain connects TRBV7-8 to TRBJ1-1; D unresolved. This CDR3 has 11 residues. Trimming removed 0 bases at V and 8 bases at J, with 4 bases between. Germline CDR1 and CDR2: SGHVS and FQNEAQ. The chain's CDR3 is CASSLALEAFF. In DNA, the CDR3 is TGTGCCAGCAGCTTAGCCCTAGAAGCTTTCTTT.

This sequence joins TRBV5-6 and TRBJ2-5; 9 nucleotides align to TRBD1. The CDR3 covers 14 residues. The trim removed 6 bases at V and 9 bases at J, leaving 12 bases unmatched. Germline V gives CDR1 SGHDT, CDR2 YYEEEE. The CDR3 DNA sequence: TGTGCCAGCACCGGAACGACAGGGGGGGAGGCCCAGTACTTC. Amino acid sequence: CASTGTTGGEAQYF.

The J gene is TRBJ2-2, the V gene TRBV7-3; no firm D call. Per the germline V gene, CDR1 is SGHTA and CDR2 is FQGTGA. The length of the CDR3 is 15 residues. Trimming pared 1 base from V and 5 bases from J, leaving 11 bases between. The CDR3 DNA reads TGTGCCAGCAGCTTAAGCGCTACCCGTACCGGGGAGCTGTTTTTT. It is translated as CASSLSATRTGELFF.

The V and J genes are TRBV7-2 and TRBJ1-1; D perhaps matches TRBD1 (6 bases). The CDR3 extends over 12 amino acids. V was shortened by 7 bases and J by 7 bases, with 13 bases between the two germline ends. Germline CDR1 SGHTA, CDR2 FQGNSA. The CDR3 sequence is CASNPQGFEAFF. CDR3 in DNA: TGTGCCAGCAACCCACAGGGTTTTGAAGCTTTCTTT.

This clonotype was counted once. The rearrangement joins TRBV7-9 to TRBJ2-5; 9 bases are shared with TRBD1. Germline trimming cut 8 bases from V and 11 bases from J; bases unmatched to any gene: 24. The CDR3 loop spans 17 amino acids. The germline V gene has CDR1 SEHNR and CDR2 FQNEAQ (reference sequence). The CDR3 here is CASGPGRDRVGRNEQYF. The CDR3 region has the DNA TGTGCCAGCGGCCCGGGACGGGACAGGGTAGGGAGAAATGAGCAGTACTTC.

The CDR3 coding sequence is TGTGCCAGCAGAGCGGGACTAGCTCACAATGAGCAGTTCTTC. This codes for CASRAGLAHNEQFF. The chain employs TRBV2 and TRBJ2-1; 9 bases are shared with TRBD2. The ends lost 6 bases at V and 5 bases at J; junction bases unmatched: 5. There are 14 residues in the CDR3. In germline, CDR1 is SNHLY, CDR2 FYNNEI. The whole variable domain, filled in from reference TRBV2 and TRBJ2-1, reads EPEVTQTPSHQVTQMGQEVILRCVPISNHLYFYWYRQILGQKVEFLVSFYNNEISEKSEIFDDQFSVERPDGSNFTLKIRSTKLEDSAMYFCASRAGLAHNEQFFGPGTRLTVL.

This sequence joins TRBV21-1 and TRBJ1-4; the D call TRBD1 from the table was never checked on the DNA. TRBV21-1 is deemed a pseudogene. This CDR3 contains 16 residues. CDR3 DNA sequence: TGTGCCAGCAGCCCCGACGCAGGGTCGACTAATGAAAAACTGTTTTTT. It is translated as CASSPDAGSTNEKLFF.

This chain links TRBV12-3 or TRBV12-4 with TRBJ1-1; D gene ambiguous. CDR3 length equals 15 residues. Trimming left V 2 bases short and J 0 bases short, with 10 bases between. The CDR3: CASSLSRTVNTEAFF. Written as DNA, the CDR3 is TGTGCCAGCAGTTTAAGTAGGACGGTGAACACTGAAGCTTTCTTT.

This chain links TRBV9 with TRBJ1-4; D is unresolved. The CDR3 extends over 15 amino acids. Germline V CDR1 and CDR2: SGDLS, YYNGEE. Deletions cut 0 bases from V and 5 bases from J, with 11 bases between. The CDR3 reads CASSVGNRQNEKLFF. CDR3 sequence (DNA): TGTGCCAGCAGCGTAGGGAACAGACAAAATGAAAAACTGTTTTTT.

This clonotype was observed a handful of times. The J gene is TRBJ2-4, the V gene TRBV7-2; D gene ambiguous. The DNA end is a closer match to TRBJ2-7, so the J assignment may be wrong. The CDR3 loop spans 16 amino acids. Germline loops: CDR1 SGHTA, CDR2 FQGNSA. The CDR3 reads CASSPAWVFQNYEQYF. CDR3 DNA: TGTGCCAGCTCCCCAGCCTGGGTTTTTCAAAACTACGAGCAGTACTTC.

As DNA, the CDR3 is TGTGCCAGCAGCTTGGTTAGAGGGATGGAGACCCAGTACTTC. Translated: CASSLVRGMETQYF. This chain connects TRBV7-2 to TRBJ2-5; maybe TRBD2 (5 bases). Germline V gives CDR1 SGHTA, CDR2 FQGNSA. The CDR3 spans 14 residues. The V end was cut by 3 bases, the J end by 5 bases, with 13 bases between.

This chain connects TRBV27 to TRBJ1-6, with 8 positions matching TRBD1. The V segment lost 5 bases and the J segment 9 bases; nucleotides outside the gene matches: 9. In germline, CDR1 is MNHEY, CDR2 SMNVEV (reference sequence). There are 15 residues in the CDR3. In nucleotides, the CDR3 is TGTGCCAGCAGTCAAAGACAGGGGCTCGGTTCACCCCTCCACTTT. Translated: CASSQRQGLGSPLHF.

The chain combines TRBV7-2 with TRBJ2-1; D may be TRBD2 (6 bases). This CDR3 spans 17 amino acids. Trimming stripped 4 bases from V and 2 bases from J, with 18 bases between. Germline CDR1 reads SGHTA; CDR2 reads FQGNSA. CDR3 amino acids: CASSSSPYGGTYNEQFF. The CDR3 region has the DNA TGTGCCAGCAGCTCAAGCCCGTACGGGGGAACCTACAATGAGCAGTTCTTC.

V is TRBV9 and J is TRBJ2-5; the D gene could be TRBD1 or TRBD2 (5 bases each). The CDR3 loop spans 16 amino acids. CDR1 and CDR2 (germline): SGDLS, YYNGEE. V was trimmed by 3 bases and J by 4 bases, leaving 19 bases between them. CDR3 in DNA: TGTGCCAGCAGCGCCGGGGCCGGGTTGCCGGGAGAGACCCAGTACTTC. Protein product: CASSAGAGLPGETQYF.

This clonotype came up a few times. This sequence joins TRBV2 and TRBJ1-2; possible D gene TRBD1, 5 bases. CDR3 length: 14 amino acids. Per the germline V gene, CDR1 is SNHLY and CDR2 is FYNNEI. Between the trimmed V and J ends, which lost 6 bases and 7 bases, there was a span of 18 bases. The CDR3 here is CASRSFGGPGGYTF. CDR3 DNA sequence: TGTGCCAGCAGATCCTTCGGGGGTCCGGGTGGCTACACCTTC. The full variable domain, in which reference TRBV2 and TRBJ1-2 provide the parts outside the CDR3, is EPEVTQTPSHQVTQMGQEVILRCVPISNHLYFYWYRQILGQKVEFLVSFYNNEISEKSEIFDDQFSVERPDGSNFTLKIRSTKLEDSAMYFCASRSFGGPGGYTFGSGTRLTVV.

The CDR3 DNA reads as TGTGCCAGCAGCAGCTCCGGGACGGGGGTTACAGATACGCAGTATTTT. This gives the protein CASSSSGTGVTDTQYF. This chain joins TRBV7-8 and TRBJ2-3, with D perhaps matching TRBD2 (6 bases). The CDR3 extends over 16 amino acids. Trimming left V 5 bases short and J 3 bases short, with 18 bases between. Germline V gene data show CDR1 as SGHVS and CDR2 as FQNEAQ.

The rearrangement links TRBV7-2 to TRBJ1-5; D unclear. The length of the CDR3 is 16 residues. V shed 0 bases and J shed 0 bases, with 9 bases lying between them. Germline CDR1 reads SGHTA; CDR2 reads FQGNSA. The CDR3 protein is CASSLARDYSNQPQHF. In nucleotides, the CDR3 is TGTGCCAGCAGCTTAGCGAGGGATTATAGCAATCAGCCCCAGCATTTT.

This sequence joins TRBV27 and TRBJ1-5; D is uncertain. CDR1 and CDR2 (germline): MNHEY, SMNVEV (reference sequence). CDR3 size: 15 residues. V lost 1 base, J lost 0 bases, and 7 bases lay in between. CDR3 residues: CASSLFMGSNQPQHF. In DNA, the CDR3 is TGTGCCAGCAGTTTATTCATGGGTAGCAATCAGCCCCAGCATTTT.